The clone carrying this TCR beta chain has just a few counts. Its antigen is not identified. The data stem from a study of identical twins. After template switching added a universal primer site, the resulting cDNA carried unique molecular identifiers. Each CDR3 protein is one row after TCRdb ran MiXCR on the 5' RACE reads. The data contain about 920,000 distinct CDR3 sequences, 12% of them singletons. Regarding the study as a whole: Clonotypes of the beta chain that were abundant in cord blood carried fewer insertions (memory repertoires showed none).

V was pared by 2 bases and J by 1 base, with 12 bases between. The CDR3 runs 16 residues. The V gene's germline CDR1 is ENHRY and CDR2 SYGVKD. These data were likewise used in another study, on yellow fever vaccine responses in identical twins.

The sample taken for sequencing was PBMCs. This clonotype was obtained from a woman between 18 and 30 years old in good health. The genes are TRBV10-3 and TRBJ2-1; either TRBD1 or TRBD2 may supply D (5 bases each). The DNA of the CDR3 is TGTGCCATCAGTGAGGGTGGGGGAAGGTCCTACAATGAGCAGTTCTTC. Its translation: CAISEGGGRSYNEQFF.